Sequencing of this T cell receptor (beta chain) was carried out in a study of T cell responses to AZD1222 COVID-19 vaccine. Study in general: Some second doses came at about 4 weeks and others at about 12 weeks; these were pooled. Study-level results: Dominant CD4 TCR responses targeted spike regions 160-218 and 743-854. The breadth and depth of Spike-specific TCRs increased once two AZD1222 doses had been given. Females made up more of the donors, who were largely white British, and clonal diversity may have come out too low.

On this clone itself: The antigen is undetermined.

This table comes from immunoSEQ multiplex PCR, and its TCRdb copy is limited to in-frame clones, with some not included. The data show about 130,000 clones, roughly 84% seen once. The receptor's source is an adult in good health. This sample comprised peripheral blood, obtained on day 0 of AZD1222 vaccination.

This CDR3 is CSVLQFYGYTF. The CDR3 coding sequence is TGCAGCGTCCTACAGTTCTATGGCTACACCTTC. The chain is built from TRBV29-1 and TRBJ1-2; D is unresolved. Germline assignment: CDR1 SQVTM and CDR2 ANQGSEA. Between the trimmed V and J ends, which lost 6 bases and 4 bases, there was a span of 9 bases. The CDR3 is 11 amino acids.